Each of the 27 T cell receptor beta chains below was sequenced from the same sample in a study of shared clonotypes between healthy human individuals. Sequenced by immunoSEQ multiplex PCR; TCRdb stores in-frame clones only, minus some. The sample lists about 1.1 million clones, around 78% seen once, with approximately 0.56% in the top ten. Specimen: memory CD4+ T cells from PBMCs. Indicated subset: CD45RA-negative fraction. The source of these receptors is a man between 18 and 35 years old in good health. Some clones in this sample may be carry-over from other donors' samples.

In this sample, this clone turned up a few times. V gene TRBV28 combines with J gene TRBJ1-2, with 8 bases identical to TRBD1. The CDR3 contains 14 residues. With V trimmed by 5 bases and J by 2 bases, 4 bases remained unmatched. CDR1 is MDHEN and CDR2 is SYDVKM in the germline V gene. CDR3 sequence: CASSQRTGNYGYTF. CDR3 sequence (DNA): TGTGCCAGCAGTCAACGGACAGGGAACTATGGCTACACCTTC.

The chain recombines TRBV28 with TRBJ1-4; D gene ambiguous. This CDR3 is 15 amino acids long. The V end lost 6 bases, the J end lost 6 bases, and 17 bases lay between the germline ends. Germline assignment: CDR1 MDHEN and CDR2 SYDVKM. CDR3: CASRTPSDTDEKLFF. The CDR3 DNA reads as TGTGCCAGCAGGACCCCGTCCGACACCGATGAAAAACTGTTTTTT.

The rearrangement uses TRBV28 and TRBJ2-1; the D is unclear. V gave up 3 bases and J gave up 0 bases, with 18 bases separating them. The CDR3 is 18 residues long. CDR1 is MDHEN and CDR2 is SYDVKM in the germline V gene. The CDR3 sequence is CASSFGRTTDSSYNEQFF. The DNA for the CDR3 is TGTGCCAGCAGTTTCGGTCGAACAACTGATTCCTCCTACAATGAGCAGTTCTTC.

With respect to this clone: This could be a read error, since a much larger clone is one nucleotide away. Distinct nucleotide sequences in the sample also encode this CDR3. This chain joins TRBV5-1 and TRBJ1-4; a weak D match, TRBD1 (5 bases). V was pared by 0 bases and J by 0 bases, with 6 bases between. The CDR3 extends over 15 amino acids. Per germline, CDR1 SGHRS and CDR2 YFSETQ. The CDR3 protein is CASSLGQPTNEKLFF. In DNA form, the CDR3 reads TGCGCCAGCAGCTTGGGACAGCCAACTAATGAAAAACTGTTTTTT.

V and J are TRBV7-9 and TRBJ2-2; D gene uncertain. Trimming shortened V by 3 bases and J by 0 bases, and 11 bases separated the two germline ends. CDR3 length equals 16 residues. Germline V CDR1 and CDR2: SEHNR, FQNEAQ (reference sequence). The CDR3 DNA follows: TGTGCCAGCAGCTTTCCCACAATAGCGAACACCGGGGAGCTGTTTTTT. Translation: CASSFPTIANTGELFF.

The J gene is TRBJ2-3, the V gene TRBV7-8; no firm D call. Between the trimmed V and J ends, which lost 1 base and 7 bases, there was a span of 9 bases. Germline CDR1 is SGHVS and CDR2 is FQNEAQ. CDR3 length: 13 residues. CDR3 amino acids: CASSLEVQYTQYF. CDR3 coding DNA: TGTGCCAGCAGCTTAGAGGTCCAATATACGCAGTATTTT.

This chain links TRBV5-5 with TRBJ2-1, with 8 bases matching TRBD2. Losses at the gene ends were 2 bases for V and 7 bases for J; bases not matched to a gene: 5. The CDR3 sequence is 14 residues long. The germline CDR1 and CDR2 sequences are SGHKS and YYEKEE (reference sequence). This CDR3 reads CASSFRLAPNEQFF. The CDR3 DNA is TGTGCCAGCAGCTTTAGACTAGCGCCGAATGAGCAGTTCTTC.

This chain joins TRBV28 and TRBJ2-7; TRBD2 is a possible D gene (6 bases). CDR1 is MDHEN and CDR2 is SYDVKM in the germline V gene. V lost 3 bases, J lost 3 bases, and 12 bases lay in between. CDR3 length: 14 residues. CDR3 sequence reads: CASSFYGGGYEQYF. The CDR3 nucleotides are TGTGCCAGCAGTTTCTATGGGGGAGGCTACGAGCAGTACTTC. Full variable domain (remainder filled in from reference TRBV28 and TRBJ2-7): DVKVTQSSRYLVKRTGEKVFLECVQDMDHENMFWYRQDPGLGLRLIYFSYDVKMKEKGDIPEGYSVSREKKERFSLILESASTNQTSMYLCASSFYGGGYEQYFGPGTRLTVT.

This clone came up once. The chain employs TRBV7-3 and TRBJ2-1, with D uncertain. The CDR3 consists of 13 residues. CDR1 is SGHTA, CDR2 FQGTGA, per germline. Deletions cut 0 bases from V and 6 bases from J, with 6 bases between. DNA for the CDR3: TGTGCCAGCAGCTTAACGCCCGGCAATGAGCAGTTCTTC. Its translation: CASSLTPGNEQFF.

The chain couples TRBV7-2 to TRBJ2-7, with 8 bases fitting TRBD1. This CDR3 has 15 amino acids. The J segment lost 4 bases and the V segment lost 1 base, leaving 6 bases of the junction unmatched. Germline values: CDR1 SGHTA, CDR2 FQGNSA. The chain's CDR3 is CASSLEWTGSYEQYF. In nucleotides, the CDR3 is TGTGCCAGCAGCTTAGAATGGACAGGGTCGTACGAGCAGTACTTC. Full variable domain (rest looked up from reference TRBV7-2 and TRBJ2-7): GAGVSQSPSNKVTEKGKDVELRCDPISGHTALYWYRQSLGQGLEFLIYFQGNSAPDKSGLPSDRFSAERTGGSVSTLTIQRTQQEDSAVYLCASSLEWTGSYEQYFGPGTRLTVT.

This clone was detected a few times. The V and J genes are TRBV4-1 and TRBJ2-7; weak D call: TRBD1 (6 bases). Trimming took off 8 bases at V and 0 bases at J, with 14 bases between the two ends. In germline, CDR1 is MGHRA, CDR2 YSYEKL. This CDR3 is built from 14 residues. The CDR3 nucleotides are TGCGCCAGCGCGACCCGGGACACCTCCTACGAGCAGTACTTC. Its translation is CASATRDTSYEQYF.

The rearrangement uses TRBV28 and TRBJ2-7; the D gene is possibly TRBD1 (5 bases). CDR1 and CDR2 from the germline V gene are MDHEN and SYDVKM. Trimming removed 2 bases at V and 0 bases at J, with 11 bases between. The CDR3 has 15 amino acids. For the CDR3, the DNA is TGTGCCAGCAGTTTAGGGGCGAGGAGCTCCTACGAGCAGTACTTC. Its translation: CASSLGARSSYEQYF. The entire variable domain, with the rest obtained from reference TRBV28 and TRBJ2-7, is as follows: DVKVTQSSRYLVKRTGEKVFLECVQDMDHENMFWYRQDPGLGLRLIYFSYDVKMKEKGDIPEGYSVSREKKERFSLILESASTNQTSMYLCASSLGARSSYEQYFGPGTRLTVT.

The chain links TRBV2 to TRBJ2-1; D may correspond to TRBD1 or TRBD2 (5 bases each). The CDR3 is 15 amino acids. Germline V gene sequence: CDR1 SNHLY, CDR2 FYNNEI. V gave up 7 bases and J gave up 9 bases, with 22 bases separating them. The CDR3 DNA is TGTGCCAGCATAGCAGGGCGGTTCAGACGGGGTGAGCAGTTCTTC. Translated, it gives CASIAGRFRRGEQFF.

This sequence joins TRBV10-3 and TRBJ2-5; no firm D call. The V end lost 5 bases, the J end lost 5 bases, and 6 bases lay between the germline ends. The germline CDR1 and CDR2 sequences are ENHRY and SYGVKD. CDR3 length: 11 amino acids. The CDR3 DNA reads as TGTGCCATCAGTCCGGGCGAGACCCAGTACTTC. Its protein product is CAISPGETQYF.

This clone showed up just once. The rearrangement uses TRBV5-5 and TRBJ1-5; TRBD1 might be the D (5 bases). Germline CDR1 is SGHKS and CDR2 is YYEKEE (reference sequence). V was shortened by 2 bases and J by 1 base, with 13 bases between the two germline ends. The CDR3 sequence is 16 residues long. CDR3 protein: CASSLAARDSNQPQHF. The CDR3 DNA reads TGTGCCAGCAGCTTAGCGGCCCGGGACAGCAATCAGCCCCAGCATTTT.

This sequence joins TRBV28 and TRBJ1-2; 8 nucleotides align to TRBD1. J gave up 4 bases and V 3 bases, and 4 bases lay outside the gene matches. Germline CDR1 and CDR2: MDHEN and SYDVKM. This CDR3 is 14 amino acids long. This CDR3 is CASSLLQGGYGYTF. Here the CDR3 DNA reads TGTGCCAGCAGTTTGCTACAGGGGGGCTATGGCTACACCTTC.

The gene calls are TRBV2 and TRBJ1-3; no clear D. The CDR3 covers 13 residues. Trimming stripped 6 bases from V and 3 bases from J, with 9 bases between. Germline values: CDR1 SNHLY, CDR2 FYNNEI. Written as DNA, the CDR3 is TGTGCCAGCAGACGGGGAGTTGGAAACACCATATATTTT. Protein sequence: CASRRGVGNTIYF.

This sequence joins TRBV11-2 and TRBJ2-7; 11 positions match TRBD2. The CDR3 is 16 residues long. Losses at the gene ends were 1 base for V and 2 bases for J; bases not matched to a gene: 4. CDR1 is SGHAT, CDR2 FQNNGV, per germline. CDR3 amino acids: CASSLVQGLAAYEQYF. CDR3 DNA sequence: TGTGCCAGCAGCTTAGTCCAGGGACTAGCGGCCTACGAGCAGTACTTC.

This clone was found once. This chain uses TRBV5-1 with TRBJ2-6, with D unclear. This CDR3 contains 13 residues. The germline V gene has CDR1 SGHRS and CDR2 YFSETQ. V was shortened by 0 bases and J by 6 bases, with 4 bases between the two germline ends. This chain's CDR3 is CASSLGKANVLTF. CDR3 sequence (DNA): TGCGCCAGCAGCTTGGGAAAGGCCAACGTCCTGACTTTC.

The chain uses TRBV5-6 and TRBJ2-3, with D perhaps given as TRBD1 or TRBD2 (7 bases each). V was cut by 3 bases and J by 8 bases, with 16 bases left in between. The length of the CDR3 is 14 residues. The germline gives CDR1 SGHDT, CDR2 YYEEEE. CDR3: CASSSRGREITQYF. The CDR3 DNA reads TGTGCCAGCAGCTCTAGGGGGCGGGAGATTACGCAGTATTTT.

V gene TRBV10-1 combines with J gene TRBJ2-1; 9 nucleotides align to TRBD1. V lost 6 bases to trimming and J lost 2 bases; unmatched junction nucleotides: 8. This CDR3 is 16 amino acids long. Per germline, CDR1 WNHNN and CDR2 SYGVQD (reference sequence). CDR3 sequence reads: CASSPPGTGPYNEQFF. CDR3 sequence (DNA): TGCGCCAGCAGCCCCCCCGGGACAGGGCCCTACAATGAGCAGTTCTTC.

The gene calls are TRBV18 and TRBJ2-6; D perhaps matches TRBD1 (7 bases). CDR1 KGHSH and CDR2 LQKENI come from the germline V gene. The CDR3 is 18 amino acids. Trimming stripped 3 bases from V and 0 bases from J, with 15 bases between. In DNA form, the CDR3 reads TGTGCCAGCTCACCCTCGGGCAGGGGGGCCTCTGGGGCCAACGTCCTGACTTTC. Residues: CASSPSGRGASGANVLTF.

With regard to this clone: Other DNA sequences in the same sample also yield this CDR3. V and J are TRBV2 and TRBJ2-5, with D perhaps TRBD2 (5 bases). This CDR3 spans 13 amino acids. Germline V gene data show CDR1 as SNHLY and CDR2 as FYNNEI. Trimming pared 3 bases from V and 2 bases from J, leaving 7 bases between. The CDR3: CASSDSGQETQYF. The CDR3 coding sequence is TGTGCCAGCAGTGATTCGGGGCAAGAGACCCAGTACTTC.

In its sample, this clone was seen many times. V is TRBV7-8 and J is TRBJ1-2; weak D call: TRBD1 (5 bases). Germline values: CDR1 SGHVS, CDR2 FQNEAQ. CDR3 length equals 13 residues. With 5 bases removed from V and 2 bases from J, the gap between germline ends came to 9 bases. This CDR3 reads CASSIDRNYGYTF. In nucleotides, the CDR3 is TGTGCCAGCAGCATTGACAGAAACTATGGCTACACCTTC.

The chain recombines TRBV28 with TRBJ1-2, with D unclear. V was clipped by 1 base and J by 4 bases, with 13 bases between them. Germline lookup yields CDR1 MDHEN and CDR2 SYDVKM. The CDR3 runs to 15 residues. The CDR3 DNA reads as TGTGCCAGCAGTTTATCGGGCAGACTATCCTATGGCTACACCTTC. Protein: CASSLSGRLSYGYTF.

On this clone itself: Other DNA sequences in the same sample also yield this CDR3. The chain joins TRBV30 to TRBJ2-7; perhaps TRBD2 as D (5 bases). Trimming took off 0 bases at V and 1 base at J, with 7 bases between the two ends. The germline V gene has CDR1 GTSNPN and CDR2 SVGIG (reference sequence). This CDR3 has 13 amino acids. The CDR3 is CAWSVGGSYEQYF. The DNA for the CDR3 is TGTGCCTGGAGTGTAGGCGGGTCCTACGAGCAGTACTTC.

Remarks on this clone: The same CDR3 is also encoded by other DNA sequences in this sample. This chain links TRBV7-7 with TRBJ2-5; 7 positions match TRBD1. Germline V gives CDR1 SSHAT, CDR2 FNYEAQ (reference sequence). The CDR3 is 14 residues long. The ends lost 4 bases at V and 1 base at J; junction bases unmatched: 3. The CDR3 here is CASSSTGFQETQYF. Here the CDR3 DNA reads TGTGCCAGCAGCTCGACAGGGTTCCAAGAGACCCAGTACTTC.